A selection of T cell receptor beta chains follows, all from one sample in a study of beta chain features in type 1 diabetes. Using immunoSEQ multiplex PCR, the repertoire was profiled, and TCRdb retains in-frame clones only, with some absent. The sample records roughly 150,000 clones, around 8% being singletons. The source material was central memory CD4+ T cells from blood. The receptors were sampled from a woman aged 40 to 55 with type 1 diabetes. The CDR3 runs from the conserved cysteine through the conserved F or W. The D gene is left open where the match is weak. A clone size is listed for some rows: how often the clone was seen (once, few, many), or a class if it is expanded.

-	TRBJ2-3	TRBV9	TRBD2	TGTGCCAGCAGCGTTAGCGGGGGCCCGGGAGATACGCAGTATTTT	CASSVSGGPGDTQYF
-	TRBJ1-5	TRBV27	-	TGTGTGGACGGGCCCGGGACAAAAGGACAGCCCCAGCATTTT	CVDGPGTKGQPQHF
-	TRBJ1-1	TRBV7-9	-	TGTGCCAGCAGCTCCCAGGGGCCCACTGAAGCTTTCTTT	CASSSQGPTEAFF
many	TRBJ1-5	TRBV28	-	TGTGCCAGCAGTTTAAGGAGAGAGGGTCAGCCCCAGCATTTT	CASSLRREGQPQHF
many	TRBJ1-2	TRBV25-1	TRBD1	TGTGCCAGCAGCTTGACAGGGGGCGACGGCTACACCTTC	CASSLTGGDGYTF
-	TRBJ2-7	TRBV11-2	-	TGTGCCAGCAGTTTACTCGAGGCTAGCTACGAGCAGTACTTC	CASSLLEASYEQYF
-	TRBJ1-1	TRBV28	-	TGTGCCAGTAGGGGGTTGAACACTGAAGCTTTCTTT	CASRGLNTEAFF
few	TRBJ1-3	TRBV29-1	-	TGCAGCGCCGTGAGGGACTCCTCAAGAGAAAACACCATATATTTT	CSAVRDSSRENTIYF
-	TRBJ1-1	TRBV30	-	TGTGCCTGGTGGGCAGAAGGCCCAGCTTTCTTT	CAWWAEGPAFF
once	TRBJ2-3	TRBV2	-	TGTGCCAGCAGTGCCGACAGGAGTACGCAGTATTTT	CASSADRSTQYF
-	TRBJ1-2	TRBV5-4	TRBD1	TGTGCCAGCAGCTCCGGGACAGACTATGGCTACACCTTC	CASSSGTDYGYTF
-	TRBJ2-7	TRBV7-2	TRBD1	TGTGCCAGCAACGACAGGGACGAGCAGTACTTC	CASNDRDEQYF
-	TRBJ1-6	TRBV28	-	TGTGCCAGCAGTTTACCTACCACGAATTCACCCCTCCACTTT	CASSLPTTNSPLHF
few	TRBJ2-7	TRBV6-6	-	TGTGCCAGCAGCCCCGGGACATACTACGAGCAGTACTTC	CASSPGTYYEQYF
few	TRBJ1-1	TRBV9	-	TGTGCCAGCAGCCCGCGGGAGTTAAACACTGAAGCTTTCTTT	CASSPRELNTEAFF
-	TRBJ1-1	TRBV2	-	TGTGCCAGCAGTCTGATAACAACGAACACTGAAGCTTTCTTT	CASSLITTNTEAFF
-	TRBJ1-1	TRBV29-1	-	TGCAGCGCTCAGGTGGGTGAAGCTTTCTTT	CSAQVGEAFF
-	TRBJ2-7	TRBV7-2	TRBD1	TGTGCCAGCAGCTTATTCATGAGTGGGACAGGGACTATCTACGAGCAGTACTTC	CASSLFMSGTGTIYEQYF
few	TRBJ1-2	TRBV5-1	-	TGCGCCAGCAGCTTGTCCACAGGGACAAATACCGGCTACACCTTC	CASSLSTGTNTGYTF
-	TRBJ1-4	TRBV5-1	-	TGCGCCAGCATGCCGGGAGGAGGACACGAAAAACTGTTTTTT	CASMPGGGHEKLFF
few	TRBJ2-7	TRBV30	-	TGTGCCTGGACCCGGTCGGGGAGGTCCTACGAGCAGTACTTC	CAWTRSGRSYEQYF
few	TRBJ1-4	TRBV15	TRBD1	TGTGCCACCAGCAGAGGACAGGGGGCCTCGACGGCTAATGAAAAACTGTTTTTT	CATSRGQGASTANEKLFF
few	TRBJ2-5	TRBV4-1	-	TGCGCCAGCAGCCCAACAGGACAGTCCCAAGAGACCCAGTACTTC	CASSPTGQSQETQYF
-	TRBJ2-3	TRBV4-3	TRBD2	TGCGCCAGCAGCCCTTATGGGACTAGCGGGAGACTAGATACGCAGTATTTT	CASSPYGTSGRLDTQYF
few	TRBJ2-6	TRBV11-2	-	TGTGCCAGCAGCTTCCCTTCCAACGTCCTGACTTTC	CASSFPSNVLTF
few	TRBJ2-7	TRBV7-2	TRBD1	TGTGCCAGCAGTACCAGTACAGGGGCCCCTGAGCAGTACTTC	CASSTSTGAPEQYF
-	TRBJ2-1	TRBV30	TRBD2	TGTGCCTGGAGCGGACTAGCGGAATACAATGAGCAGTTCTTC	CAWSGLAEYNEQFF
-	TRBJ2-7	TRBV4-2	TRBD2	TGTGCCAGCAGCCAAGATCAACTAGCGGGAGGATCCTACGAGCAGTACTTC	CASSQDQLAGGSYEQYF
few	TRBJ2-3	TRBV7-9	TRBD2	TGTGCCAGCAGCCGTGGCACTAGCGGGAGTACAGATACGCAGTATTTT	CASSRGTSGSTDTQYF
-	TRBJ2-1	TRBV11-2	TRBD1	TGTGCCAGCGGTGTAGGGGGGACAGGGGCATACAATGAGCAGTTCTTC	CASGVGGTGAYNEQFF